This T cell receptor beta chain is from a study of T cells in Graves' hyperthyroidism and ophthalmopathy. Study results and caveats: Model predictions of ophthalmopathy came a median roughly 6.4 months before onset. Most clonotypes expanded in thyroid above 0.001 were likewise present in blood.

Note on this clonotype: The target antigen is unknown.

Amplification targeted TCR beta CDR3 regions from RNA transcripts. TCR CDR3 underwent first-round RT-PCR with the HTBI primer set. MiXCR, run by TCRdb on the multiplex PCR reads, gives a single entry per CDR3 protein. The sample consists of approximately 480,000 distinct CDR3 sequences, around 21% of them appearing once. The CDR3 loop spans 13 amino acids. Germline V lookup: CDR1 SQVTM, CDR2 ANQGSEA. Trimming took off 4 bases at V and 3 bases at J, with 12 bases between the two ends. Stable disease denoted Graves' hyperthyroidism without ophthalmopathy progression within 18 months. Those with hyperthyroidism were 18 to 65 years old, newly diagnosed, and ill for under 2 months.

The sample comprised blood. The genes are TRBV29-1 and TRBJ1-2; TRBD1 might be the D (6 bases). The receptor was derived from a man younger than 30 with Graves' hyperthyroidism. CDR3 DNA sequence: TGCAGCGTTGTATCAGGGGAGGACTATGGCTACACCTTC. Protein sequence: CSVVSGEDYGYTF.